Sequencing of this T cell receptor (beta chain) was carried out in a study of blood T cell repertoires in COVID-19 (dated by TCRdb to 2018 to 2021). Regarding the complete study: Samples covering the acute and convalescent phases of COVID-19 were provided by collaborators in the United States, Italy and Spain. The prospective study material was composed of cDNA or gDNA derived from T cells, B-cell-depleted T cells, or PBMCs. Deeply sampled blood TCRbeta repertoires from subjects exposed to, actively infected with, or recovered from COVID-19 were included in the dataset. The repertoires were released in a freely available public database meant as a resource for research on the immune response to SARS-CoV-2. Samples were obtained from the ongoing ImmuneRACE study (first 160 participants) and from over a thousand subjects provided by 6 global collaborators. Sample metadata almost always included a de-identified subject ID, COVID-19 status, age in years and sex. Where available, HLA class I and class II types were obtained from metadata supplied by the sample provider rather than from assay-based typing. Findings and caveats that apply to the study as a whole: Clinical and demographic metadata were provided uncurated, with the amount varying by source and participant.

TCRbeta CDR3 regions were amplified from genomic DNA using the immunoSEQ Assay, a bias-controlled multiplex PCR. In the authors' own workflow: The number of nucleated cells in each sample was estimated from the amplification of reference gene primers within the assay. Sequence reads were collapsed and filtered to measure the absolute abundance of every unique TCRbeta CDR3 rearrangement. For each sample, productive Simpson clonality was calculated as the square root of Simpson's diversity index across productive rearrangements. As stored in TCRdb, this immuneACCESS dataset retains in-frame rearrangements with V and J assigned. A fraction of the clones does not appear; measured against another copy, unresolved V genes explain less than half of the discrepancy, and the remainder lacks a known reason. Clone size and the V and J calls come from that table; the DNA yielded D and trimming. This sample comprises about 150,000 clones, approximately 91% of them detected only once. In total, the top ten clones hold around 5.1% of the sample.

V is pared back by 4 bases and J by 3 bases, with 7 bases lying between the germline termini. The CDR3 measures 13 amino acids from cysteine to phenylalanine. The kept DNA is CDR3 alone, 39 bases in frame from the first base. In the germline V gene, CDR1 corresponds to KGHSH and CDR2 to LQKENI. Worth noting for this clone: Which antigen it targets is not known. No base quality information exists; no much larger clone differs at one position.

At one collaborating source in Seattle, patients were enrolled during active infection and were followed longitudinally through the course of disease. Whole blood was collected in K2EDTA tubes by collaborating institutions according to the institutions' own protocols. Collaborator samples were shipped for TCRbeta analysis as frozen whole blood, isolated PBMCs, or DNA extracted from either sample type. The V and J genes are TRBV18 and TRBJ1-5; a tentative D call is TRBD1 (6 bases match). The sequencing sample was made of peripheral blood. The TCR originated in a man aged 18 to 30 with COVID-19, enrolled during active disease. CDR3 protein: CASSRTVNQPQHF. In nucleotides, the sequence is TGTGCCAGCTCACGGACAGTCAATCAGCCCCAGCATTTT.